The TCR beta chain described here comes from a study of blood T cell repertoires in COVID-19 (dated by TCRdb to the early 2020s). In terms of the full investigation: The collaborator samples originated in the United States, Italy and Spain and spanned the acute and convalescent phases of COVID-19. Where available, HLA class I and class II types were taken from metadata supplied by the sample provider and were not determined by assay-based typing. The material from the prospective study consisted of cDNA or gDNA derived from T cells, B-cell-depleted T cells, or PBMCs. The repertoires were released in a freely available public database meant as a resource for research on the immune response to SARS-CoV-2. Samples were obtained from the ongoing ImmuneRACE study (first 160 participants) and from 1,000 to 1,500 subjects provided by 6 global collaborators. Subjects who had been exposed to COVID-19, were actively infected with it, or had recovered from it provided the deeply sampled blood TCRbeta repertoires that made up the dataset. The sample metadata nearly always contained a de-identified subject ID, COVID-19 status, age in years and sex.

Each collaborating institution followed its own protocols to collect whole blood in K2EDTA tubes. For TCRbeta analysis, collaborators shipped samples in one of three forms: frozen whole blood, isolated PBMCs, or DNA extracted from either of those sample types. TCRbeta CDR3 regions were amplified from genomic DNA by means of the immunoSEQ Assay, a bias-controlled multiplex PCR. As for the authors' bioinformatics: Nucleated cell counts per sample were estimated from amplification of reference gene primers within the assay. To quantify the absolute abundance of each unique TCRbeta CDR3 rearrangement, sequence reads were collapsed and filtered. Productive Simpson clonality was computed per sample as the square root of Simpson's diversity index over productive rearrangements. TCRdb took over this immuneACCESS table, retaining in-frame rearrangements with V and J assigned. Such tables are incomplete; in checked studies, under half of the missing clones stem from an unresolved V gene, and the remainder is unexplained. V and J calls plus clone size are reproduced from that table; the DNA served to infer D and trimming. Within this sample are roughly 40,000 clones, with approximately 86% of them counted one time only. Of the sample, approximately 20% falls within the top ten clones.

Findings and caveats that apply to the study as a whole: The quantity of clinical and demographic metadata differed by source and by participant and was supplied without curation.

With regard to this clone: No antigen is known for it. The sample holds no much larger clone one base away, and base qualities are not on file.

This sequence originates from a man aged 50 to 59 in a cohort sampled during active COVID-19. The material sequenced was peripheral blood.

Read as DNA, the sequence is TGTGCCAGCAGCTTAAGTCCCCTGAGCGAGCAGTACGTC. Translated, this gives CASSLSPLSEQYV. This chain joins TRBV7-2 to TRBJ2-7; too little of a D gene remains to name it. A distance of 11 bases separates the germline ends of V and J, which lose 2 bases and 6 bases respectively. From its cysteine to its valine, the CDR3 spans 13 amino acids. CDR3 DNA is the only sequence kept; it has 39 bases, read in frame from the first base. Sequences SGHTA (CDR1) and FQGNSA (CDR2) are obtained from the germline V gene.